This TCR beta chain was sequenced for a study of blood T cell repertoires in COVID-19. Germline V lookup: CDR1 DFQATT, CDR2 SNEGSKA (reference sequence). The V and J ends lost 3 bases and 0 bases respectively, with 6 bases between them. The CDR3 consists of 13 residues. The assay was immunoSEQ multiplex PCR, and TCRdb's table has in-frame clones only and misses some. The sample lists approximately 50,000 clones; 82% were seen once. This chain links TRBV20-1 with TRBJ2-4; D is undetermined. The sequenced sample consisted of peripheral blood. The receptor was derived from an elderly man with COVID-19, enrolled during active disease. For the CDR3, the DNA is TGCAGTGCTAGTTCCCTAGCCAAAAACATTCAGTACTTC. It encodes CSASSLAKNIQYF.